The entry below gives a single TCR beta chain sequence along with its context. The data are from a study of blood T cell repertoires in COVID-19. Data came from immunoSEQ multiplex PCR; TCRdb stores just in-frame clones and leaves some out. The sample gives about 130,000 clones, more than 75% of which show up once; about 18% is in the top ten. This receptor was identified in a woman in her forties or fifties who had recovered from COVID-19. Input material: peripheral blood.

The CDR3 nucleotides are TGTGCCAGCAGTCTCCAGGCAGTGACCGTCCCTGAAGCTTTCTTT. Amino acid sequence: CASSLQAVTVPEAFF. The V call is TRBV6-5, the J call TRBJ1-1; D not resolved. V was cut by 5 bases and J by 6 bases, with 19 bases left in between. Germline V gene data show CDR1 as MNHEY and CDR2 as SVGAGI. The CDR3 loop spans 15 amino acids.